This TCR beta chain was observed in a study of cytotoxic CD8 clonotypes in ibrutinib-treated CLL. The study's findings and limits: Clonality climbed at ibrutinib response, then dropped toward baseline at progression.

Germline lookup yields CDR1 MNHEY and CDR2 SMNVEV (reference sequence). The CDR3 extends over 12 amino acids. Trimming cost V 7 bases and J 3 bases, with 10 bases left between them. Using immunoSEQ multiplex PCR, the repertoire was profiled, and TCRdb retains in-frame clones only, with some absent. Of roughly 250,000 clones listed, under 75% are singletons. A word on this clone: The antigen remains undetermined.

This TCR was recovered from a human donor with chronic lymphocytic leukemia. The chain couples TRBV27 to TRBJ2-7, with a tentative D call TRBD2 (5 bases). The sequences come from PBMCs, collected after 24 months of ibrutinib treatment. As DNA, the CDR3 is TGTGCCAGCATCGGGGATGGCTACGAGCAGTACTTC. It codes for CASIGDGYEQYF.